What follows are 16 T cell receptor beta chains derived from one specimen sequenced in a study of cytomegalovirus exposure and HLA in healthy donors. 13 Jbeta primers and 60 Vbeta primers were used for the PCR. Profiling relied on immunoSEQ multiplex PCR, and the TCRdb table lists in-frame clones only, not all of them. The sample's table shows over 75,000 clones. The source material was PBMCs. These receptors came from a girl aged 10-17 years in good health and CMV-seropositive.

The chain links TRBV5-1 to TRBJ2-5, with D possibly being TRBD1 (5 bases). Germline loops: CDR1 SGHRS, CDR2 YFSETQ. Deletions cut 2 bases from V and 5 bases from J, with 10 bases between. There are 13 residues in the CDR3. This CDR3 reads CASSLGVGETQYF. DNA for the CDR3: TGCGCCAGCAGCTTAGGGGTTGGTGAGACCCAGTACTTC.

The chain recombines TRBV25-1 with TRBJ1-2; 12 bases fit TRBD1. Germline-derived CDR1 and CDR2 are MGHDK and SYGVNS. This CDR3 has 16 amino acids. V dropped 6 bases and J dropped 7; count of bases not matched to a gene: 12. The CDR3 here is CASSVPGQGAIGGYTF. The CDR3 coding sequence is TGTGCCAGCAGCGTTCCGGGACAGGGGGCGATTGGTGGCTACACCTTC.

The chain joins TRBV2 to TRBJ2-1, with 8 bases lining up with TRBD2. The CDR3 loop spans 11 amino acids. The junction had 2 bases not matched to a gene; V was cut back by 7 bases and J by 9 bases. Germline lookup yields CDR1 SNHLY and CDR2 FYNNEI. For the CDR3, the DNA is TGTGCCAGCACCCGGGGGGGTGAGCAGTTCTTC. This gives the protein CASTRGGEQFF.

The J gene is TRBJ2-3, the V gene TRBV6-5, with 7 bases aligning to TRBD1. The CDR3 sequence is 14 residues long. Germline V gene sequence: CDR1 MNHEY, CDR2 SVGAGI. Trimming at V came to 6 bases and at J to 3 bases, leaving 6 bases not matched to a gene. The CDR3 DNA reads as TGTGCCAGCAGGAGACAGGGTTGGACAGATACGCAGTATTTT. Residues: CASRRQGWTDTQYF.

The V and J genes are TRBV29-1 and TRBJ1-1; D is undetermined. The CDR3 contains 12 residues. Germline lookup yields CDR1 SQVTM and CDR2 ANQGSEA. V shed 1 base and J shed 8 bases, with 11 bases lying between them. CDR3 nucleotide sequence: TGCAGCGTTGAAGGGGTGGAGGCCGAAGCTTTCTTT. The encoded protein is CSVEGVEAEAFF.

The V and J genes are TRBV6-5 and TRBJ2-4; 7 bases align to TRBD1. The V and J ends lost 6 bases and 4 bases, in that order; junction bases with no gene match: 6. The germline gives CDR1 MNHEY, CDR2 SVGAGI. The length of the CDR3 is 14 residues. In DNA, the CDR3 is TGTGCCAGCAGCCAGGACAGGCTTAAAAACATTCAGTACTTC. Its protein is CASSQDRLKNIQYF.

The genes are TRBV9 and TRBJ2-2; D perhaps matches TRBD1 (6 bases). With 4 bases removed from V and 4 bases from J, the gap between germline ends came to 11 bases. The CDR3 consists of 14 residues. Germline-derived CDR1 and CDR2 are SGDLS and YYNGEE. As DNA, the CDR3 is TGTGCCAGCAGCCCGAACAGGGCCACCGGGGAGCTGTTTTTT. Translation gives CASSPNRATGELFF.

In DNA, the CDR3 is TGTGCCATCGCCGATAGCCCCTACGAGCAGTACGTC. Its protein is CAIADSPYEQYV. V is TRBV10-3 and J is TRBJ2-7; no clear D gene. The germline CDR1 and CDR2 sequences are ENHRY and SYGVKD. Between the trimmed V and J ends, which lost 8 bases and 2 bases, there was a span of 10 bases. There are 12 residues in the CDR3.

The chain combines TRBV4-3 with TRBJ1-2; possible D gene TRBD1, 5 bases. The length of the CDR3 is 15 residues. Germline lookup yields CDR1 LGHNA and CDR2 YSLEER. V lost 4 bases, J lost 6 bases, and 18 bases lay in between. Here the CDR3 reads CASSLSSGGFNGYTF. The CDR3 DNA reads TGCGCCAGCAGCCTCAGTTCGGGGGGATTCAATGGCTACACCTTC.

The V gene is TRBV7-8, the J gene TRBJ2-2, with D perhaps TRBD2 (6 bases). CDR1 is SGHVS and CDR2 is FQNEAQ in the germline V gene. The CDR3 extends over 18 amino acids. The V end lost 1 base, the J end lost 6 bases, and 21 bases lay between the germline ends. The chain's CDR3 is CASSLVRARPGDAGELFF. The CDR3 nucleotides read TGTGCCAGCAGCTTAGTTCGAGCTCGACCGGGGGATGCCGGGGAGCTGTTTTTT.

The rearrangement joins TRBV7-3 to TRBJ2-7; 7 bases agree with TRBD2. The CDR3 loop spans 14 amino acids. Germline assignment: CDR1 SGHTA and CDR2 FQGTGA. V lost 5 bases to trimming and J lost 3 bases; unmatched junction nucleotides: 7. CDR3 loop: CASSRGGVGYEQYF. The CDR3 DNA follows: TGTGCCAGCAGCCGCGGGGGTGTGGGCTACGAGCAGTACTTC.

This sequence joins TRBV6-5 and TRBJ2-1, with D unresolved. The CDR3 has 13 amino acids. The germline V and J ends were trimmed by 5 bases and 4 bases, with 9 bases remaining between them. Germline CDR1 is MNHEY and CDR2 is SVGAGI. DNA of the CDR3: TGTGCCAGCAGTGTTTCGCGGTACAATGAGCAGTTCTTC. The encoded protein is CASSVSRYNEQFF.

The chain is built from TRBV7-9 and TRBJ2-4; weak D call: TRBD1 (6 bases). CDR3 length equals 15 residues. V lost 0 bases and J lost 7, with 13 bases in between. Germline-derived CDR1 and CDR2 are SEHNR and FQNEAQ (reference sequence). The CDR3 DNA reads TGTGCCAGCAGCTTAGCGAAGGGGGTGGGGAACATTCAGTACTTC. It specifies CASSLAKGVGNIQYF.

This chain connects TRBV5-1 to TRBJ2-7; perhaps TRBD1 as D (6 bases). V shed 1 base and J shed 5 bases, with 13 bases lying between them. This CDR3 has 14 amino acids. Germline V gives CDR1 SGHRS, CDR2 YFSETQ. The CDR3 coding sequence is TGCGCCAGCAGCTTGACAGGGTTTCGGGACGAGCAGTACGTC. Its translation is CASSLTGFRDEQYV.

Here the CDR3 reads CASSAQPGGSNYGYTF. The CDR3 DNA reads TGTGCCAGCAGCGCCCAACCAGGGGGCTCTAACTATGGCTACACCTTC. The chain links TRBV6-4 to TRBJ1-2; 8 bases map to TRBD1. V lost 6 bases, J lost 0 bases, and 9 bases stayed unmatched. Germline V gene data show CDR1 as MRHNA and CDR2 as SNTAGT. This CDR3 spans 16 amino acids.

The chain couples TRBV27 to TRBJ1-1, with a tentative D call TRBD1 (5 bases). The CDR3 sequence is 13 residues long. Germline CDR1 is MNHEY and CDR2 is SMNVEV (reference sequence). V lost 5 bases, J lost 2 bases, and 9 bases lay in between. The CDR3: CASSPQGNTEAFF. CDR3 in DNA: TGTGCCAGCAGTCCCCAGGGAAACACTGAAGCTTTCTTT.